This T cell receptor (beta chain) was observed in a study of blood T cell repertoires in COVID-19. Profiling relied on immunoSEQ multiplex PCR, and the TCRdb table lists in-frame clones only, not all of them. Of 210,000 or so clones in the sample, around 89% were seen once. The V segment lost 5 bases and the J segment 7 bases; nucleotides outside the gene matches: 12. The length of the CDR3 is 15 residues. Germline V CDR1 and CDR2: SGDLS, YYNGEE. This TCR came from a woman in her thirties or forties with acute or convalescent COVID-19. The V gene is TRBV9, the J gene TRBJ1-2; 9 nucleotides line up with TRBD1. The sample taken for sequencing was peripheral blood. CDR3 sequence reads: CASSASGTGRGGYTF. The DNA for the CDR3 is TGTGCCAGCAGTGCCTCCGGGACAGGGAGAGGTGGCTACACCTTC.